One sample yielded the 9 T cell receptor beta chains listed below, sequenced in a study of cytomegalovirus exposure and HLA in healthy donors. PCR amplification relied on 60 Vbeta primers (plus 13 Jbeta primers). Sequencing used immunoSEQ multiplex PCR; TCRdb keeps in-frame clones, though not all of them. The profile shows approximately 150,000 clones, almost 80% of them singletons. The sequenced sample was PBMCs. All receptors come from a male donor in good health and CMV-seronegative.

J is TRBJ2-5 and V is TRBV5-6; 12 nucleotides agree with TRBD2. The ends lost 1 base at V and 2 bases at J; junction bases unmatched: 6. This CDR3 is built from 17 residues. Per the germline V gene, CDR1 is SGHDT and CDR2 is YYEEEE. Here the CDR3 reads CASSLRSSGRGQETQYF. In nucleotides, the CDR3 is TGTGCCAGCAGCTTGAGGTCTAGCGGGAGGGGACAAGAGACCCAGTACTTC.

This rearrangement joins TRBV2 to TRBJ2-3, with a possible D match to TRBD2 (6 bases). Germline-derived CDR1 and CDR2 are SNHLY and FYNNEI. There are 13 residues in the CDR3. The CDR3 loop is CVSGVVATDTQYF. CDR3 bases: TGTGTCTCGGGGGTGGTAGCCACAGATACGCAGTATTTT.

This clone was seen only once. This chain connects TRBV27 to TRBJ1-1; D gene unclear. CDR3 length: 14 amino acids. Trimming removed 2 bases from V and 6 bases from J, with 13 bases in between. CDR1 is MNHEY, CDR2 SMNVEV, per germline (reference sequence). As DNA, the CDR3 is TGTGCCAGCAGTTTAGTGGGGAGGGAGCCTGAAGCTTTCTTT. Its protein product is CASSLVGREPEAFF.

The sample holds one count of this clone. This chain connects TRBV6-5 to TRBJ2-1; 8 bases line up with TRBD1. Germline trimming cut 0 bases from V and 7 bases from J; bases unmatched to any gene: 8. Germline V gene data show CDR1 as MNHEY and CDR2 as SVGAGI. CDR3 size: 16 residues. The CDR3 DNA is TGTGCCAGCAGTTACTCGGCGACAGGGGCGAGGAATGAGCAGTTCTTC. Its translation: CASSYSATGARNEQFF.

The V and J genes are TRBV7-9 and TRBJ1-3; D unclear. V lost 8 bases to trimming and J lost 3 bases, with 20 bases between them. The germline gives CDR1 SEHNR, CDR2 FQNEAQ (reference sequence). CDR3 length: 16 residues. The CDR3 spells CASPSGSENFGNTIYF. The CDR3 bases are TGTGCCAGCCCCTCGGGTTCCGAGAACTTTGGAAACACCATATATTTT.

Written as DNA, the CDR3 is TGTGCCTGGAGTTCGGGGTCCTCTGGAAACACCATATATTTT. It translates to CAWSSGSSGNTIYF. The V gene is TRBV30, the J gene TRBJ1-3; D is unresolved. The CDR3 length is 14 residues. Trimming pared 2 bases from V and 0 bases from J, leaving 8 bases between. Germline assignment: CDR1 GTSNPN and CDR2 SVGIG (reference sequence).

V is TRBV5-1 and J is TRBJ2-7; no reliable D call. V was trimmed by 2 bases and J by 2 bases, leaving 11 bases between them. This CDR3 has 14 amino acids. The germline V gene encodes CDR1 SGHRS and CDR2 YFSETQ. Here the CDR3 reads CASSLSLNTYEQYF. The DNA of the CDR3 is TGCGCCAGCAGCTTATCGTTAAACACCTACGAGCAGTACTTC.

The V call is TRBV6-5, the J call TRBJ2-7; weak D call: TRBD1 (5 bases). The V end was cut by 2 bases, the J end by 5 bases, with 19 bases between. Germline V gene sequence: CDR1 MNHEY, CDR2 SVGAGI. The CDR3 sequence is 16 residues long. The CDR3 is CASSYQLQVSSDEQYF. CDR3 bases: TGTGCCAGCAGTTACCAATTACAGGTCTCCAGTGACGAGCAGTACTTC.

The chain combines TRBV7-9 with TRBJ2-2, with D unresolved. V gave up 5 bases and J gave up 6 bases, with 7 bases separating them. Germline assignment: CDR1 SEHNR and CDR2 FQNEAQ (reference sequence). The CDR3 runs to 12 residues. The CDR3 DNA reads as TGTGCCAGCAGCCTCTCCTCCGGGGAGCTGTTTTTT. Translated: CASSLSSGELFF.